This is a list of T cell receptor beta chains from one sample in a study of T cells after yellow fever vaccination. TCRdb ran MiXCR on the 5' RACE reads and lists one entry per CDR3 protein. The data show about 340,000 distinct CDR3 sequences, with approximately 13% seen just once and roughly 3% held by the top ten. The sequencing here drew on CD4+ T cells sorted from PBMCs, taken 15 days after the yellow fever booster vaccination. The receptors derive from a man aged 18 to 29 who received the YFV17D yellow fever vaccine. The CDR3 runs from the conserved cysteine through the conserved F or W. Fields, in order: J gene, D gene, V gene, clone size, CDR3 DNA, CDR3 protein. The D gene is left open where the match is weak. Some rows have no size entry. The others give once, few or many, or a class for an expanded clone.

j_gene: TRBJ1-3; d_gene: NA; v_gene: TRBV5-1; abundance: NA; CDR3nt: TGCGCCAGCAGCATTGTCCCTGGAAACACCATATATTTT; CDR3aa: CASSIVPGNTIYF
j_gene: TRBJ2-3; d_gene: NA; v_gene: TRBV10-2; abundance: few; CDR3nt: TGCGCCAGCACCTTACAGGGTAGCACAGATACGCAGTATTTT; CDR3aa: CASTLQGSTDTQYF
j_gene: TRBJ2-3; d_gene: TRBD2; v_gene: TRBV3-1; abundance: NA; CDR3nt: TGTGCCAGCAGCCAAAACCTGGGAGCGGGGACCACAGATACGCAGTATTTT; CDR3aa: CASSQNLGAGTTDTQYF
j_gene: TRBJ1-6; d_gene: NA; v_gene: TRBV4-1; abundance: few; CDR3nt: TGCGCCAGCAGCCAGAGAGAGGATTCACCCCTCCACTTT; CDR3aa: CASSQREDSPLHF
j_gene: TRBJ2-7; d_gene: TRBD1; v_gene: TRBV6-6; abundance: few; CDR3nt: TGTGCCAGCAGCCGGGACAGGACCTACGAGCAGTACTTC; CDR3aa: CASSRDRTYEQYF
j_gene: TRBJ2-4; d_gene: NA; v_gene: TRBV30; abundance: few; CDR3nt: TGTGCCTTCCCCGATGGGAGAAACATTCAGTACTTC; CDR3aa: CAFPDGRNIQYF
j_gene: TRBJ1-2; d_gene: NA; v_gene: TRBV4-1; abundance: few; CDR3nt: TGCGCCAGCAGCCAAGATTTGCGGTGGGGCTACACCTTC; CDR3aa: CASSQDLRWGYTF
j_gene: TRBJ1-1; d_gene: NA; v_gene: TRBV18; abundance: NA; CDR3nt: TGTGCCAGCTCACCATTGACAGAAAGTATGAACACTGAAGCTTTCTTT; CDR3aa: CASSPLTESMNTEAFF
j_gene: TRBJ1-2; d_gene: TRBD1; v_gene: TRBV7-2; abundance: few; CDR3nt: TGTGCCAGCAGCTTAGCTTTAGGGACAGGGATCCCCTACGGCTACACCTTC; CDR3aa: CASSLALGTGIPYGYTF
j_gene: TRBJ2-1; d_gene: TRBD2; v_gene: TRBV4-3; abundance: NA; CDR3nt: TGCGCCAGCAGCCAAATGGCGGGGGGGCCCGGAGAGCAGTTCTTC; CDR3aa: CASSQMAGGPGEQFF
j_gene: TRBJ2-2; d_gene: TRBD1; v_gene: TRBV20-1; abundance: NA; CDR3nt: TGCAGTGCTAGAAGGACAGGGCAAGTAACCGGGGAGCTGTTTTTT; CDR3aa: CSARRTGQVTGELFF
j_gene: TRBJ2-7; d_gene: NA; v_gene: TRBV29-1; abundance: few; CDR3nt: TGCAGCGTTGCGGGACAAGCCTACGAGCAGTACTTC; CDR3aa: CSVAGQAYEQYF
j_gene: TRBJ2-3; d_gene: TRBD1; v_gene: TRBV7-8; abundance: many; CDR3nt: TGTGCCAGCAGCTTAGCCCCCTGGGACAGGGGTGGAGATACGCAGTATTTT; CDR3aa: CASSLAPWDRGGDTQYF
j_gene: TRBJ2-2; d_gene: TRBD1; v_gene: TRBV7-8; abundance: NA; CDR3nt: TGTGCCAGCAGCCCCTCGACTCTATCAACAGGGGACCCCGGGGAGCTGTTTTTT; CDR3aa: CASSPSTLSTGDPGELFF
j_gene: TRBJ2-5; d_gene: NA; v_gene: TRBV20-1; abundance: NA; CDR3nt: TGCAGTGCTAGGGGCCAAACGGAGACCCAGTACTTC; CDR3aa: CSARGQTETQYF
j_gene: TRBJ2-6; d_gene: NA; v_gene: TRBV7-9; abundance: NA; CDR3nt: TGTGCCAGCAGCCCCGGACAAGGGAGCCGCTCTGGGGCCAACGTCCTGACTTTC; CDR3aa: CASSPGQGSRSGANVLTF
j_gene: TRBJ1-6; d_gene: NA; v_gene: TRBV20-1; abundance: NA; CDR3nt: TGCAGTGCTAACCCCGGGACATCAGGCGGGGGATCACCCCTCCACTTT; CDR3aa: CSANPGTSGGGSPLHF
j_gene: TRBJ1-5; d_gene: TRBD1; v_gene: TRBV18; abundance: NA; CDR3nt: TGTGCCAGCTCACCGTTCAGGGGGCTGCGTCAGCCCCAGCATTTT; CDR3aa: CASSPFRGLRQPQHF
j_gene: TRBJ2-5; d_gene: TRBD1; v_gene: TRBV5-1; abundance: many; CDR3nt: TGCGCCAGCAGCTCGTTTGGGACAGATCAAGAGACCCAGTACTTC; CDR3aa: CASSSFGTDQETQYF
j_gene: TRBJ2-2; d_gene: TRBD1; v_gene: TRBV29-1; abundance: few; CDR3nt: TGCAGCCCCGGACAGGTCTTACCCGGGGAGCTGTTTTTT; CDR3aa: CSPGQVLPGELFF
j_gene: TRBJ1-2; d_gene: TRBD1; v_gene: TRBV4-2; abundance: NA; CDR3nt: TGTGCCAGCAGCCTAGGGGGCTCGGGCTATGCCTACACCTTC; CDR3aa: CASSLGGSGYAYTF
j_gene: TRBJ2-1; d_gene: TRBD2; v_gene: TRBV7-2; abundance: few; CDR3nt: TGTGCCAGCAGCTCGGGGCGGGGGGGGAGTGAGCAGTTCTTC; CDR3aa: CASSSGRGGSEQFF
j_gene: TRBJ1-2; d_gene: TRBD1; v_gene: TRBV7-2; abundance: NA; CDR3nt: TGTGCCAGCAGCAAGGACAGGGGAGGTCCCACCTTC; CDR3aa: CASSKDRGGPTF
j_gene: TRBJ1-6; d_gene: NA; v_gene: TRBV20-1; abundance: many; CDR3nt: TGCAGTGCTCTCCACGGGGGGTATAATTCACCCCTCCACTTT; CDR3aa: CSALHGGYNSPLHF
j_gene: TRBJ2-3; d_gene: NA; v_gene: TRBV10-3; abundance: many; CDR3nt: TGTGCCATCAGTGACGGGGGAAACACAGATACGCAGTATTTT; CDR3aa: CAISDGGNTDTQYF
j_gene: TRBJ2-7; d_gene: NA; v_gene: TRBV7-9; abundance: NA; CDR3nt: TGTGCCAGCAGTAAGACCGTGGCAGGGCAAAACGAGCAGTACTTC; CDR3aa: CASSKTVAGQNEQYF
j_gene: TRBJ1-4; d_gene: TRBD1; v_gene: TRBV27; abundance: few; CDR3nt: TGTGCCAGCAGCTTGACAGGGGGCCGCGGGGAAAAACTGTTTTTT; CDR3aa: CASSLTGGRGEKLFF
j_gene: TRBJ2-1; d_gene: TRBD1; v_gene: TRBV5-1; abundance: few; CDR3nt: TGCGCCAGCAGCGTTTCCCCGGGGACAGGGTACAATGAGCAGTTCTTC; CDR3aa: CASSVSPGTGYNEQFF
j_gene: TRBJ2-2; d_gene: TRBD1; v_gene: TRBV25-1; abundance: NA; CDR3nt: TGTGCCAGCAGCCCACCTGGACAGGGGGTCGGCACCGGGGAGCTGTTTTTT; CDR3aa: CASSPPGQGVGTGELFF
j_gene: TRBJ1-2; d_gene: NA; v_gene: TRBV5-1; abundance: few; CDR3nt: TGCGCCAGCAGCTTGCGAGCCGAGGGTGAATACTTC; CDR3aa: CASSLRAEGEYF
j_gene: TRBJ1-4; d_gene: TRBD1; v_gene: TRBV29-1; abundance: NA; CDR3nt: TGCAGCGTTGAGGACAGGGGATATGAAAAACTGTTTTTT; CDR3aa: CSVEDRGYEKLFF
j_gene: TRBJ2-3; d_gene: NA; v_gene: TRBV11-2; abundance: few; CDR3nt: TGTGCCAGCAGCCCGACGCCCGGGGACGGAAGCACAGATACGCAGTATTTT; CDR3aa: CASSPTPGDGSTDTQYF
j_gene: TRBJ1-5; d_gene: NA; v_gene: TRBV5-1; abundance: NA; CDR3nt: TGCGCCAGCAGTCAGTCAGGGGATCAGCCCCAGCATTTT; CDR3aa: CASSQSGDQPQHF
j_gene: TRBJ2-3; d_gene: NA; v_gene: TRBV6-2/TRBV6-3; abundance: NA; CDR3nt: TGTGCCAGCAGTCCCCGCAGGTTTACGCAGTATTTT; CDR3aa: CASSPRRFTQYF
j_gene: TRBJ1-2; d_gene: NA; v_gene: TRBV2; abundance: NA; CDR3nt: TGTGCCAGCAGTAGTGTTTACCGGGCGGGCTATGGCTACACCTTC; CDR3aa: CASSSVYRAGYGYTF
j_gene: TRBJ1-2; d_gene: NA; v_gene: TRBV11-2; abundance: few; CDR3nt: TGTGCCAGCAGCTTAAATCTCGCGAAGGAAGGCTACACCTTC; CDR3aa: CASSLNLAKEGYTF
j_gene: TRBJ1-6; d_gene: NA; v_gene: TRBV4-3; abundance: few; CDR3nt: TGCGCCAGCAGCCAAGAGATCGAGATTAATTCACCCCTCCACTTT; CDR3aa: CASSQEIEINSPLHF
j_gene: TRBJ1-6; d_gene: NA; v_gene: TRBV7-2; abundance: few; CDR3nt: TGTGCCAGCAGCTTATACATACATTCACCCCTCCACTTT; CDR3aa: CASSLYIHSPLHF
j_gene: TRBJ2-3; d_gene: NA; v_gene: TRBV6-2/TRBV6-3; abundance: NA; CDR3nt: TGTGCCAGCAGTGTACAGGGATATACGCAGTATTTT; CDR3aa: CASSVQGYTQYF
j_gene: TRBJ1-2; d_gene: NA; v_gene: TRBV15; abundance: few; CDR3nt: TGTGCCACCAGCGGAGTTGGGATTATCGGAGGCTACACCTTC; CDR3aa: CATSGVGIIGGYTF
j_gene: TRBJ1-1; d_gene: TRBD1; v_gene: TRBV5-5; abundance: few; CDR3nt: TGTGCCAGCAGCTTGGAAGGGACAGGGGACACTGAAGCTTTCTTT; CDR3aa: CASSLEGTGDTEAFF
j_gene: TRBJ1-1; d_gene: NA; v_gene: TRBV7-2; abundance: many; CDR3nt: TGTGCCAGCAGCTTAACCGAGTCCAACACTGAAGCTTTCTTT; CDR3aa: CASSLTESNTEAFF
j_gene: TRBJ1-1; d_gene: NA; v_gene: TRBV10-3; abundance: few; CDR3nt: TGTGCCATCAGTGAGTCGACCGGGGGCACTGAAGCTTTCTTT; CDR3aa: CAISESTGGTEAFF
j_gene: TRBJ1-2; d_gene: NA; v_gene: TRBV11-3; abundance: few; CDR3nt: TGTGCCAGCAGCTCGCGGGGGTTTTACTATGGCTACACCTTC; CDR3aa: CASSSRGFYYGYTF
j_gene: TRBJ2-6; d_gene: TRBD1; v_gene: TRBV7-2; abundance: few; CDR3nt: TGTGCCAGCAGCAAATTCACAGGGGGCCTAACGGGAGGGGCCAACGTCCTGACTTTC; CDR3aa: CASSKFTGGLTGGANVLTF
j_gene: TRBJ2-4; d_gene: TRBD1; v_gene: TRBV18; abundance: NA; CDR3nt: TGTGCCAGCTCACGAAATTCTCTACAGGGGGCAACCAAAAACATTCAGTACTTC; CDR3aa: CASSRNSLQGATKNIQYF
j_gene: TRBJ1-5; d_gene: NA; v_gene: TRBV10-3; abundance: many; CDR3nt: TGTGCCATCAGTGAGGGCCCCAGGGGCGGAAATCAGCCCCAGCATTTT; CDR3aa: CAISEGPRGGNQPQHF
j_gene: TRBJ1-6; d_gene: TRBD1; v_gene: TRBV10-3; abundance: NA; CDR3nt: TGTGCCATCAGTGAATCCCCCGGACAGGGGGCGGCCCTCCACTTT; CDR3aa: CAISESPGQGAALHF
j_gene: TRBJ2-7; d_gene: TRBD1; v_gene: TRBV6-6; abundance: NA; CDR3nt: TGTGCCAGCACCCCCGACAGGGAAAACTTCGAGCAGTACTTC; CDR3aa: CASTPDRENFEQYF
j_gene: TRBJ1-1; d_gene: NA; v_gene: TRBV7-2; abundance: NA; CDR3nt: TGTGCCAGCAGCTTAAACCCAGGTTCCACTGAAGCTTTCTTT; CDR3aa: CASSLNPGSTEAFF
j_gene: TRBJ1-2; d_gene: NA; v_gene: TRBV5-1; abundance: few; CDR3nt: TGCGCCAGCAGCCCCCGGGTGCTGAACTATGGCTACACCTTC; CDR3aa: CASSPRVLNYGYTF
j_gene: TRBJ2-7; d_gene: NA; v_gene: TRBV9; abundance: few; CDR3nt: TGTGCCAGCAGCGTAGCGGCGGGCTACGAGCAGTACTTC; CDR3aa: CASSVAAGYEQYF
j_gene: TRBJ2-3; d_gene: NA; v_gene: TRBV20-1; abundance: few; CDR3nt: TGCAGTGCTAGGGACACAGATACGCAGTATTTT; CDR3aa: CSARDTDTQYF
j_gene: TRBJ2-3; d_gene: NA; v_gene: TRBV10-3; abundance: few; CDR3nt: TGTGCCATCAGTGAGGGGGGGGGCCCCGCAGATACGCAGTATTTT; CDR3aa: CAISEGGGPADTQYF
j_gene: TRBJ2-1; d_gene: NA; v_gene: TRBV18; abundance: few; CDR3nt: TGTGCCAGCTCACCAGCAGGGTTTTCCTACAATGAGCAGTTCTTC; CDR3aa: CASSPAGFSYNEQFF